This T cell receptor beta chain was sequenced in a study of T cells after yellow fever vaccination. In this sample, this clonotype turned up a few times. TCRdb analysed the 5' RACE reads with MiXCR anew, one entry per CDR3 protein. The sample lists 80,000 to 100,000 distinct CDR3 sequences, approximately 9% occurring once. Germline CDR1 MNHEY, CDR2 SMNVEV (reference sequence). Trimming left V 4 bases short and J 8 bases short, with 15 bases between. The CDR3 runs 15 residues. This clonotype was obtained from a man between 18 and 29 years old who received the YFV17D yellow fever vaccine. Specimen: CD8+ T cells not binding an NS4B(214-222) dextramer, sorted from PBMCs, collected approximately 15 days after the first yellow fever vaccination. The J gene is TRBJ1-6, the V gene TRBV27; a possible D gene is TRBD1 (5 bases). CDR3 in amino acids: CASSSRQKGYSPLHF. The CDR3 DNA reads TGTGCCAGCAGTTCCCGACAAAAGGGGTATTCACCCCTCCACTTT.